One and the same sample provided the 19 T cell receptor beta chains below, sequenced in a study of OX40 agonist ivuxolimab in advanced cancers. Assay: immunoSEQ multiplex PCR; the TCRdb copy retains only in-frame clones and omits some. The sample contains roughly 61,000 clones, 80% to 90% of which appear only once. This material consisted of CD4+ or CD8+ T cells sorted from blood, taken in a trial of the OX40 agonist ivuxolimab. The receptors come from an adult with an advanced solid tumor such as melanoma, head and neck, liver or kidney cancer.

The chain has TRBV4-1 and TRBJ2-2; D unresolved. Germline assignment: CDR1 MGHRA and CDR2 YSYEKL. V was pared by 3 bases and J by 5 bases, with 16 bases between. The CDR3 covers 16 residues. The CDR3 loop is CASSHGVLGATGELFF. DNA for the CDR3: TGCGCCAGCAGCCATGGGGTTCTAGGAGCAACCGGGGAGCTGTTTTTT.

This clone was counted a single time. DNA of the CDR3: TGCGCCAGCAGCTTGGCCGCAGAGGCGGACACCATATATTTT. Its protein is CASSLAAEADTIYF. The chain combines TRBV5-1 with TRBJ1-3; D remains unclear. V lost 0 bases and J 8 bases, leaving 12 bases between the germline ends. Germline-derived CDR1 and CDR2 are SGHRS and YFSETQ. CDR3 length: 14 residues. The complete variable domain, with remaining parts taken from reference TRBV5-1 and TRBJ1-3, reads KAGVTQTPRYLIKTRGQQVTLSCSPISGHRSVSWYQQTPGQGLQFLFEYFSETQRNKGNFPGRFSGRQFSNSRSEMNVSTLELGDSALYLCASSLAAEADTIYFGEGSWLTVV.

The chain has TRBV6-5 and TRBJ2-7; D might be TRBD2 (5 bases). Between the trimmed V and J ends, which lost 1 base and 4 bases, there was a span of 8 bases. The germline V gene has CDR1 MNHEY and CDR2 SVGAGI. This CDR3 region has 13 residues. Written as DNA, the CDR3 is TGTGCCAGCAGTTACTTGCCGGGGTACGAGCAGTACTTC. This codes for CASSYLPGYEQYF.

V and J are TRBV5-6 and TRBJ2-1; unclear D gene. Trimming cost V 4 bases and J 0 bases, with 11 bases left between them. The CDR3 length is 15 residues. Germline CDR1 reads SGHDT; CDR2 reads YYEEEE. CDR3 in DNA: TGTGCCAGCAGCCTTCTAGAGCGCTCCTACAATGAGCAGTTCTTC. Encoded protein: CASSLLERSYNEQFF.

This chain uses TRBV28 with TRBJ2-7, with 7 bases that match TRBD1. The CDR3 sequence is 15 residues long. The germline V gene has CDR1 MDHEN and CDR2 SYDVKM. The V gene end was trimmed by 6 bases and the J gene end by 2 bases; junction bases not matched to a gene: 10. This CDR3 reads CASRLTGTVPYEQYF. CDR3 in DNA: TGTGCCAGCAGACTCACCGGGACAGTACCCTACGAGCAGTACTTC.

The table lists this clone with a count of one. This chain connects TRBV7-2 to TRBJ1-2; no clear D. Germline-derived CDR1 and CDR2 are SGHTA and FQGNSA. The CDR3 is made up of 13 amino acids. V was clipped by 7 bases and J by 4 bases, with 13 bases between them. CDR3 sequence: CASNPGGSYGYTF. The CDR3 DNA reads TGTGCCAGCAACCCAGGAGGGTCCTATGGCTACACCTTC.

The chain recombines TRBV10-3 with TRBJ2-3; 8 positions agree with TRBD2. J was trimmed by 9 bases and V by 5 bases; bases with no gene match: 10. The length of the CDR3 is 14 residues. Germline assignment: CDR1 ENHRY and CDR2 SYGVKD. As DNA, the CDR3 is TGTGCCATCAGTACTAGCGGAGGGGTGGACACGCAGTATTTT. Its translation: CAISTSGGVDTQYF.

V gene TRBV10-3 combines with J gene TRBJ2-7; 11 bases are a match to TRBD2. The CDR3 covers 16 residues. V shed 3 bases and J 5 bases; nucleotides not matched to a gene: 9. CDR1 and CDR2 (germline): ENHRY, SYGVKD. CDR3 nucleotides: TGTGCCATCAGTGACATGACTAGCGGGGACAGGAACGAGCAGTACTTC. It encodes CAISDMTSGDRNEQYF.

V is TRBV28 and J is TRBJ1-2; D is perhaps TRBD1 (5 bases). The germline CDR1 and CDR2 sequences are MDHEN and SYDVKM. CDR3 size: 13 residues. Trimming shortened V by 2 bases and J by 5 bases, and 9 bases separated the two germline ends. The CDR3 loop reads CASSLGGEYGYTF. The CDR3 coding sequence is TGTGCCAGCAGTTTAGGGGGGGAGTATGGCTACACCTTC.

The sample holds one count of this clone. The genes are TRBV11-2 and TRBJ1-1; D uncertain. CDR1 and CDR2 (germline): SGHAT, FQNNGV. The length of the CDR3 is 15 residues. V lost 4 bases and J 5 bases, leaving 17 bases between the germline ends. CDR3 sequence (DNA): TGTGCCAGCAGCTCCCCGACGGGCCGAGGGACTGAAGCTTTCTTT. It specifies CASSSPTGRGTEAFF.

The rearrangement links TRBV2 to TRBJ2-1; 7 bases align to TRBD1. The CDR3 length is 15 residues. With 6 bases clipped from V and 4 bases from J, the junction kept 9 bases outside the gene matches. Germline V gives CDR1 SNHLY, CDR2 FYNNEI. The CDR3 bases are TGTGCCAGCAGCACAGGGGCGATTTCATACAATGAGCAGTTCTTC. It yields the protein CASSTGAISYNEQFF.

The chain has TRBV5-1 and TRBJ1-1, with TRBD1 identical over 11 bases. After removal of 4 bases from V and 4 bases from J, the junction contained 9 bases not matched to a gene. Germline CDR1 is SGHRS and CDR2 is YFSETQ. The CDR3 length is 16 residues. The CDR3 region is CASSPRTGGVSTEAFF. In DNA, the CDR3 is TGCGCCAGCAGCCCGAGGACAGGGGGCGTCAGCACTGAAGCTTTCTTT.

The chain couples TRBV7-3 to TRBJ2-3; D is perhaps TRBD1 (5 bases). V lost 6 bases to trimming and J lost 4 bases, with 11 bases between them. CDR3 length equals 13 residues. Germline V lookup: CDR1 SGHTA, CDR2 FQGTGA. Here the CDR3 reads CASSFREADTQYF. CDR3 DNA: TGTGCCAGCAGTTTCAGGGAAGCAGATACGCAGTATTTT. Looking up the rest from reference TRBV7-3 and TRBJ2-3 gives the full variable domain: GAGVSQTPSNKVTEKGKYVELRCDPISGHTALYWYRQSLGQGPEFLIYFQGTGAADDSGLPNDRFFAVRPEGSVSTLKIQRTERGDSAVYLCASSFREADTQYFGPGTRLTVL.

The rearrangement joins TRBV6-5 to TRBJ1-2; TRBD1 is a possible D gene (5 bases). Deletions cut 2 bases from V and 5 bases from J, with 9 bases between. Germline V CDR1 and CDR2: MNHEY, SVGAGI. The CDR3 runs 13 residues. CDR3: CASSYTGGYGYTF. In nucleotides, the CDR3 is TGTGCCAGCAGTTACACAGGAGGGTATGGCTACACCTTC.

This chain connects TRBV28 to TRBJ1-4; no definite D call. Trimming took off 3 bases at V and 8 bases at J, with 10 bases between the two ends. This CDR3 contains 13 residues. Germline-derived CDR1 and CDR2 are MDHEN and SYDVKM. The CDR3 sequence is CASSFSNYEKLFF. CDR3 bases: TGTGCCAGCAGTTTTTCAAACTACGAAAAACTGTTTTTT.

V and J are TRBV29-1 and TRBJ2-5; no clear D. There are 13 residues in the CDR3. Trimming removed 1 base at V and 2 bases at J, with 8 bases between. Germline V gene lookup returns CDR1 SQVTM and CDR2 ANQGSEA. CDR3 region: CSVEVGRQETQYF. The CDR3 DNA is TGCAGCGTTGAAGTAGGGCGGCAAGAGACCCAGTACTTC.

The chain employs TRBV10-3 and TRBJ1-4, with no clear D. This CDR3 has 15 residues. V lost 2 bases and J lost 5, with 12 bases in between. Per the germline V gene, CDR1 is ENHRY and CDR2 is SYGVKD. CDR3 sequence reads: CAISENAAANEKLFF. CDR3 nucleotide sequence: TGTGCCATCAGTGAGAACGCAGCGGCGAATGAAAAACTGTTTTTT.

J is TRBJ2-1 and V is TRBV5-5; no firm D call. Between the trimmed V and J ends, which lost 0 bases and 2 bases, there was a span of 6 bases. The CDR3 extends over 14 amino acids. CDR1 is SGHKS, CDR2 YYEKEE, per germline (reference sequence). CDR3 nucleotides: TGTGCCAGCAGCTTGGCTACTGCCTACAATGAGCAGTTCTTC. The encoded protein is CASSLATAYNEQFF.

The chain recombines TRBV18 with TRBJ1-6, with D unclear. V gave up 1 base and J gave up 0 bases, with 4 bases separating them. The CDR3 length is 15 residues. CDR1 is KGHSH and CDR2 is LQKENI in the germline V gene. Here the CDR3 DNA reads TGTGCCAGCTCACCACAGAGCTCCTATAATTCACCCCTCCACTTT. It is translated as CASSPQSSYNSPLHF.